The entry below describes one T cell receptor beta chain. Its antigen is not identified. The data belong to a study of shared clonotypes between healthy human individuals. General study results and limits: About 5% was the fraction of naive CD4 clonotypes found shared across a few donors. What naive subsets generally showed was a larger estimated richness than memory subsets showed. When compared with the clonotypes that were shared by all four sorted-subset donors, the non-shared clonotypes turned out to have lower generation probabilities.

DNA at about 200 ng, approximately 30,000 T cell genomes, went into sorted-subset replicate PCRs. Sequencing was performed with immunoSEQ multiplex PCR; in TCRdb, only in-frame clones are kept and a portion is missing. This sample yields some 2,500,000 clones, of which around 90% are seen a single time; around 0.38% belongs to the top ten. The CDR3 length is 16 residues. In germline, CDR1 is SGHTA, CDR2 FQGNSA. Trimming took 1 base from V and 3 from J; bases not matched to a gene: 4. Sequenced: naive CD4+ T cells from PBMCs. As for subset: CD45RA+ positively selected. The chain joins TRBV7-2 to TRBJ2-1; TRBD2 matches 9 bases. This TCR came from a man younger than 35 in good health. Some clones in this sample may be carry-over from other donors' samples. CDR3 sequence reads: CASSLERGDFYNEQFF. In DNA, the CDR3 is TGTGCCAGCAGCTTAGAGCGGGGGGATTTCTACAATGAGCAGTTCTTC.